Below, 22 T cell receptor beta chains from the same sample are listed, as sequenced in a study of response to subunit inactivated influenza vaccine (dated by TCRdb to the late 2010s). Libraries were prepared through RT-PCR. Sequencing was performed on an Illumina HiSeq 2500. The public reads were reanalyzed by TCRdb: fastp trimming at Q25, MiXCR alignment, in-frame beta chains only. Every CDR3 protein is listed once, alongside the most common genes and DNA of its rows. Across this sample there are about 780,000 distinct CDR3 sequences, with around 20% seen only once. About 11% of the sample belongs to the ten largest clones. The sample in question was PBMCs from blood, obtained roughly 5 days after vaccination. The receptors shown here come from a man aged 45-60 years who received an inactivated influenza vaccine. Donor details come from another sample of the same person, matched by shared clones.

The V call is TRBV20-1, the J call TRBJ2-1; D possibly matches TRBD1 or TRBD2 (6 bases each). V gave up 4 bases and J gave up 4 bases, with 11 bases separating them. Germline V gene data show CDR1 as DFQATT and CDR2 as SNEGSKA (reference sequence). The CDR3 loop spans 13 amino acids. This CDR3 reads CSATGADYNEQFF. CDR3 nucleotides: TGCAGTGCTACGGGGGCGGATTACAATGAGCAGTTCTTC.

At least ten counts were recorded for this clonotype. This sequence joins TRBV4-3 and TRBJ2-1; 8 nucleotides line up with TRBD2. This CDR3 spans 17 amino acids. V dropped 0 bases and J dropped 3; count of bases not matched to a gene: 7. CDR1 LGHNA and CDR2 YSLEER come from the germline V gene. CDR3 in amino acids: CASSQDLASGHYNEQFF. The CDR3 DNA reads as TGCGCCAGCAGCCAAGATCTCGCTAGCGGGCACTACAATGAGCAGTTCTTC.

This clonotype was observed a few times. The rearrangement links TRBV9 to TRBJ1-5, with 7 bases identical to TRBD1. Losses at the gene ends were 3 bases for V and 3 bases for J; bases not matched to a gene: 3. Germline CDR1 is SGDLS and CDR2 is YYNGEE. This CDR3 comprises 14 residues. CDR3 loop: CASSDGQANQPQHF. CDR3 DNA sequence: TGTGCCAGCAGCGATGGACAGGCCAATCAGCCCCAGCATTTT.

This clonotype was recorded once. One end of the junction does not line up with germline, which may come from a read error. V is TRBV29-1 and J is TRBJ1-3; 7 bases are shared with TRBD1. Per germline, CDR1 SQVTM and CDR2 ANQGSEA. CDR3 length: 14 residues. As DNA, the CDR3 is TGCAGCGTGGAAGACAGGGTACTAGGAAACACCATATATTTT. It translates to CSVEDRVLGNTIYF.

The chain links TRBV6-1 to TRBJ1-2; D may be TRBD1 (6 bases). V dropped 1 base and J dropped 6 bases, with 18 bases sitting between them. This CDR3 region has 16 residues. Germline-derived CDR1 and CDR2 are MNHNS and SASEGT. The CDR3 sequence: CASSEVAGAPPDGYTF. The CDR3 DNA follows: TGTGCCAGCAGTGAAGTCGCAGGGGCTCCTCCCGATGGCTACACCTTC.

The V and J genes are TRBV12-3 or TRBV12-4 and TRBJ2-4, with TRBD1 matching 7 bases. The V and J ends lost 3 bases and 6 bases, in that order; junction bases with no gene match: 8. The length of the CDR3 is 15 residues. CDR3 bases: TGTGCCAGCAGTTTTAGGGGGCGCCGTGGAAACATTCAGTACTTC. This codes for CASSFRGRRGNIQYF.

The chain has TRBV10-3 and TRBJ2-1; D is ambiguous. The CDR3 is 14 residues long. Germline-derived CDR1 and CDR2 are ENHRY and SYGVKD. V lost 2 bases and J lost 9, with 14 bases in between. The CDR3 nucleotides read TGTGCCATCAGTGAGGCAGTGGAGCTAGTTGAGCAGTTCTTC. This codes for CAISEAVELVEQFF.

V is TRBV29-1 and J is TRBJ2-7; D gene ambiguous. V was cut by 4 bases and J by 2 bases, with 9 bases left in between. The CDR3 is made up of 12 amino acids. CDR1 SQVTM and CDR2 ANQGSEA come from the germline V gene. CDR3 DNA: TGCAGCGTTGTACAAAATGCCTACGAGCAGTACTTC. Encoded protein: CSVVQNAYEQYF.

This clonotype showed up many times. CDR3 sequence: CSVLGLMGETQYF. The CDR3 DNA is TGCAGCGTCCTGGGACTGATGGGAGAGACCCAGTACTTC. The chain combines TRBV29-1 with TRBJ2-5, with D perhaps TRBD2 (6 bases). The CDR3 has 13 residues. V shed 6 bases and J shed 4 bases, with 15 bases lying between them. Germline V gene sequence: CDR1 SQVTM, CDR2 ANQGSEA.

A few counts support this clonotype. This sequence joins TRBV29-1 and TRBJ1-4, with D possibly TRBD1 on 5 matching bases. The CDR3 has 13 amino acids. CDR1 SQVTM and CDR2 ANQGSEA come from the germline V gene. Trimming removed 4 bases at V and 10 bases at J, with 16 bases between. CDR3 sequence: CSVGNRDAGKLFF. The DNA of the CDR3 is TGCAGCGTTGGGAACCGGGACGCGGGAAAACTGTTTTTT.

The CDR3 sequence is CASSLLFPSRDSTDTQYF. In DNA, the CDR3 is TGTGCCAGCAGCCTTCTTTTTCCCTCGCGGGATAGCACAGATACGCAGTATTTT. V usage is TRBV11-1 and J usage is TRBJ2-3; the D gene is possibly TRBD2 (6 bases). Germline-derived CDR1 and CDR2 are SGHAT and FQDESV (reference sequence). CDR3 length: 18 amino acids. V shed 5 bases and J shed 0 bases, with 21 bases lying between them.

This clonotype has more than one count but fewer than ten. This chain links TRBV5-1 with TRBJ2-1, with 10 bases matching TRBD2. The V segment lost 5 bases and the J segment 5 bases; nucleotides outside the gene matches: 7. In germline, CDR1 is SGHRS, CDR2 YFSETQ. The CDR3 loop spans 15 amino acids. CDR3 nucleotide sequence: TGCGCCAGCAGTTGGGGACTAGCGCGTGACAATGAGCAGTTCTTC. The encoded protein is CASSWGLARDNEQFF.

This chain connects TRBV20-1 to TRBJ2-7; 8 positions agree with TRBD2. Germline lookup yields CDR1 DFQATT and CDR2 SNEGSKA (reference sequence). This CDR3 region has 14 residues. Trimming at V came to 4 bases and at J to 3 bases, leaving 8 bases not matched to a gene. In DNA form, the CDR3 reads TGCAGTGCTACCGGGGGGGGAGCTTTCTACGAGCAGTACTTC. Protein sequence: CSATGGGAFYEQYF.

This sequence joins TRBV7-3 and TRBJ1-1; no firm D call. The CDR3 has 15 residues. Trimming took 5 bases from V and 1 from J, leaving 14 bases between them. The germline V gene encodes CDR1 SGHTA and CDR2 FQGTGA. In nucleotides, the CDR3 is TGTGCCAGCAGCCCTGACCCCTCCCCGAACACTGAAGCTTTCTTT. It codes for CASSPDPSPNTEAFF.

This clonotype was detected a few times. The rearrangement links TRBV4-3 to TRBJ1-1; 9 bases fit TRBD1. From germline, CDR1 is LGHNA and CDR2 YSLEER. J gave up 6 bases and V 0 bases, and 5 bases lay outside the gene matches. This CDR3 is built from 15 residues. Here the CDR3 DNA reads TGCGCCAGCAGCCAAGACGGGACAGGGTATGCTGAAGCTTTCTTT. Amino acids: CASSQDGTGYAEAFF.

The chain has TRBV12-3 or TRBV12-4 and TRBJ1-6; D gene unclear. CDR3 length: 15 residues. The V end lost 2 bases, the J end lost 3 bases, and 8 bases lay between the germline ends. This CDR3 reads CASSLKGYYNSPLHF. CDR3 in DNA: TGTGCCAGCAGTTTAAAAGGATACTATAATTCACCCCTCCACTTT.

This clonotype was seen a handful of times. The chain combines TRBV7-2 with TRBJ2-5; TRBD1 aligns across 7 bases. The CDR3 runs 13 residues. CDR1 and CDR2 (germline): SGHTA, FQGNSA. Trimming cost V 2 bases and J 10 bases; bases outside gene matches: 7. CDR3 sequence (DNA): TGTGCCAGCAGCTTAAATAAAGGGGGCGTCCAGTACTTC. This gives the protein CASSLNKGGVQYF.

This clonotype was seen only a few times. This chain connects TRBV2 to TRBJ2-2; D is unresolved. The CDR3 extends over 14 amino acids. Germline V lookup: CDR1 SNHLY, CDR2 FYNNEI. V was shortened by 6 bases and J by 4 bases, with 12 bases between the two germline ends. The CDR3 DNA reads TGTGCCAGCAGGAGGTTAGACGGCACCGGGGAGCTGTTTTTT. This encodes CASRRLDGTGELFF.

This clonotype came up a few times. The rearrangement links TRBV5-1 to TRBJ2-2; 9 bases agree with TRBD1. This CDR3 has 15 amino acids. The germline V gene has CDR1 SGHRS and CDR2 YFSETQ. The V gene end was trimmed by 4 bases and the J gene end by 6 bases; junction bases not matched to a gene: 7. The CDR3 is CASSQRDRVSGELFF. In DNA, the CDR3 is TGCGCCAGCAGCCAGAGGGACAGGGTGTCCGGGGAGCTGTTTTTT.

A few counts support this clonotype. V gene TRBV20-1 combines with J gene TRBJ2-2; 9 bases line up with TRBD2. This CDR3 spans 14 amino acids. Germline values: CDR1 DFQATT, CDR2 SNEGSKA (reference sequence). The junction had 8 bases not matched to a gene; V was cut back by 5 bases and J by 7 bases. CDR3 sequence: CSAPLAGRGGELFF. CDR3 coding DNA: TGCAGTGCTCCTCTAGCGGGGAGGGGCGGGGAGCTGTTTTTT.

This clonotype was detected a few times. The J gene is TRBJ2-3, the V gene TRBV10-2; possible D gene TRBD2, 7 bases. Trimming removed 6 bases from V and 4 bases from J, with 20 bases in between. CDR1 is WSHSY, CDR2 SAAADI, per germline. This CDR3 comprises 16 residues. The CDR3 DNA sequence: TGCGCCAGCAGACGGACAGCGGGGCGGGGGCCAGATACGCAGTATTTT. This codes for CASRRTAGRGPDTQYF.

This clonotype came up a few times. The CDR3 bases are TGCAGTGCTCCACGTTGGGGGGGCAAGAGGGACTCACCCCTCCACTTT. It is translated as CSAPRWGGKRDSPLHF. V is TRBV20-1 and J is TRBJ1-6; weak D call: TRBD1 (6 bases). CDR3 size: 16 residues. From germline, CDR1 is DFQATT and CDR2 SNEGSKA (reference sequence). V lost 5 bases and J lost 10, with 24 bases in between.